This is a list of T cell receptor beta chains from one sample in a study of esophageal squamous cell carcinoma under preoperative chemotherapy. TCRdb re-analysed the PCR reads in MiXCR, keeping a single row per CDR3 protein. Of approximately 12,000 distinct CDR3 sequences listed, approximately 51% are singletons. Sampling was performed from a patient given preoperative chemotherapy. The receptors derive from a human donor with esophageal squamous cell carcinoma. The donor label of this sample is uncertain. The CDR3 runs from the conserved cysteine through the conserved F or W. Fields, in order: J gene, V gene, D gene, clone size, CDR3 DNA, CDR3 protein. A D gene is named only where the DNA matches it firmly. For some rows the clone size is stated as once, few or many, or as a class when expanded; others skip it.

>TRBJ2-5|TRBV7-8|NA|few
TGTGCCAGCAGCCTACCAGCTAGGGTGGGGAAAGAGACCCAGTACTTC
CASSLPARVGKETQYF
>TRBJ2-1|TRBV5-1|NA|NA
TGCGCCAGCAGCTTATGGTCCTACAATGAGCAGTTCTTC
CASSLWSYNEQFF
>TRBJ2-3|TRBV6-1|NA|NA
TGTGCCAGCAGTGAGGGACTGGAACGCACAGATACGCAGTATTTT
CASSEGLERTDTQYF
>TRBJ2-7|TRBV7-2|TRBD1|NA
TGTGCCAGCAGCCCTGGGACAGGGTCGCCCTACAATGAGCAGTACTTC
CASSPGTGSPYNEQYF
>TRBJ2-1|TRBV6-5|TRBD1|NA
TGTGCCAGCAGTTACTCCCCCGGACAGGGGGCAAGAGAGCAGTTCTTC
CASSYSPGQGAREQFF
>TRBJ1-2|TRBV27|TRBD1|NA
TGTGCCAGCAGGGGCCGGACAGGCCTTAACTATGGCTACACCTTC
CASRGRTGLNYGYTF
>TRBJ2-3|TRBV9|NA|NA
TGTGCCAGCAGTGCGGGGATAAGTACAGATACGCAGTATTTT
CASSAGISTDTQYF
>TRBJ2-3|TRBV7-2|NA|NA
TGTGCCAGCAGCCCCTTGAAGAGGCCCCTTCAAGAGACCCAGTATTTT
CASSPLKRPLQETQYF
>TRBJ2-1|TRBV6-1|TRBD2|once
TGTGCCAGGGTCCCAGGGGCTAGCGGGACAGATGCGCAGTTCTTT
CARVPGASGTDAQFF
>TRBJ2-7|TRBV7-2|TRBD2|NA
TGTGCCAACAGCCGCGGGGCGGGAGAATTTGAGCAGTACTTC
CANSRGAGEFEQYF
>TRBJ2-5|TRBV6-1|NA|NA
TGTGCCAGCAGTGAGAGGGGAGGGGGGGTTTCTGACAAAGATACCCAGTACTTC
CASSERGGGVSDKDTQYF
>TRBJ2-1|TRBV7-2|NA|few
TGTGCCAGCAGCTTAGTCGGCGGAGGGTCTCACAATGAGCAGTTCTTC
CASSLVGGGSHNEQFF
>TRBJ2-3|TRBV6-1|NA|NA
TGTGCCAGCAGCGCGGGCCTCCAGGATGTGAGCACAGATACGCAGTATTTT
CASSAGLQDVSTDTQYF
>TRBJ2-7|TRBV6-1|NA|NA
TGTGCCAGCAGTGAAGGTGCCGGGGGCGGCTACGAGCAGTACTTC
CASSEGAGGGYEQYF
>TRBJ2-6|TRBV6-5|TRBD2|NA
TGTGCCAGCAGTTCCACCCCGGGGGGGACTCGGGCCAACGTCCTGACTTTC
CASSSTPGGTRANVLTF
>TRBJ2-7|TRBV7-2|TRBD2|NA
TGTGCCAGCAGCCCCCTACGGGGGGGATCCTACGAGCAGTACTTC
CASSPLRGGSYEQYF
>TRBJ1-5|TRBV6-5|TRBD1|few
TGTGCCAGCAGTTACGACAGGGTTCAGCCCCAGCATTTT
CASSYDRVQPQHF
>TRBJ2-6|TRBV6-1|TRBD1|few
TGTGCCAGCAGTCCCCACTCCGGGACAGGAGGCTCTGGGGCCAACGTCCTGACTTTC
CASSPHSGTGGSGANVLTF
>TRBJ2-4|TRBV7-2|NA|few
TGTGCCAGCAGCTTGGAGATCGACAGTGTCAAAAACATTCAGTACTTC
CASSLEIDSVKNIQYF
>TRBJ2-1|TRBV12-3/TRBV12-4|TRBD2|few
TGTGCCAGCAGACTAGCGGGAGTGAGTGATGAGCAGTTCTTC
CASRLAGVSDEQFF
>TRBJ2-1|TRBV6-5|TRBD2|NA
TGTGCCAGCAGTTACCTTAGCGGGGTTCGCGAAGATAAGCAGTTCTTC
CASSYLSGVREDKQFF
>TRBJ2-1|TRBV7-2|TRBD2|once
TGTGCCAGCAGCGCCGGGACTAGCGGGACCTTGGGTGAGCAGTTCTTC
CASSAGTSGTLGEQFF
>TRBJ1-2|TRBV6-1|NA|few
TGTGCCAGCAGTGTTATAGGCTATGGCTACACCTTC
CASSVIGYGYTF
>TRBJ2-3|TRBV11-1|NA|NA
TGTGCCAGCAGCTTACGGCTTAGCACAGATACGCAGTATTTT
CASSLRLSTDTQYF
>TRBJ2-3|TRBV7-6|TRBD1|once
TGTGCCAGCAGCTACTGGACAGGGGCGCCAAATACGCAGTATTTT
CASSYWTGAPNTQYF
>TRBJ2-1|TRBV6-1|NA|few
TGTGCCAGCTGGATGAGGGGCAATGAGCAGTTCTTC
CASWMRGNEQFF
>TRBJ2-1|TRBV7-2|NA|NA
TGTGCCAGCAGCTTATGGGTTAATGAGCAGTTCTTC
CASSLWVNEQFF
>TRBJ2-7|TRBV27|NA|NA
TGTGCCAGCAGTCCGATAGGCGGAGGGAGACTCTACGAGCAGTACTTC
CASSPIGGGRLYEQYF
>TRBJ2-1|TRBV6-1|NA|NA
TGTGCCAGGAGGCCCGGGGGAGGTGGCGCAGAGACGCAGTATTTC
CARRPGGGGAETQYF
>TRBJ2-1|TRBV6-5|TRBD2|NA
TGTGCCAGCAGTTACTCGGCGGGAGACTACAATGAGCAGTATTTC
CASSYSAGDYNEQYF
>TRBJ2-1|TRBV4-1|NA|NA
TGCGCCAGCAGCCAAGGAGGACTAGAGCAGTTCTTC
CASSQGGLEQFF
>TRBJ2-5|TRBV27|NA|many
TGTGCCAGCACTAAGGATTACCAAGAGACCCAGTACTTC
CASTKDYQETQYF
>TRBJ2-7|TRBV7-2|TRBD2|NA
TGTGCCAGCAGCTTAATGAGCGGGACTGACGAGCAGTACTTC
CASSLMSGTDEQYF
>TRBJ1-1|TRBV12-5|NA|many
TGTGCTAGTGCCACCCAGACCTCCTCCCTCGCAAACACTGAAGCTTTCTTT
CASATQTSSLANTEAFF
>TRBJ1-6|TRBV6-5|NA|few
TGTGCCAGCAGTTACGGAGGGGTAAATTCACCCCTCCACTTT
CASSYGGVNSPLHF
>TRBJ2-3|TRBV6-1|NA|few
TGTGCCAGCGGGGGATTTGGGGGAAGCGACCCAGATACGCAGTATTTT
CASGGFGGSDPDTQYF
>TRBJ1-5|TRBV7-2|TRBD1|medium-sized
TGTGCCAGCAGCTTATACAGGGGCGGCAATCAGCCCCAGCATTTT
CASSLYRGGNQPQHF
>TRBJ2-7|TRBV12-3/TRBV12-4|TRBD1|medium-sized
TGTGCCAGCAGCCTGATGACAGGGAGCTCCTACAATGAGCAGTACTTC
CASSLMTGSSYNEQYF
>TRBJ2-7|TRBV7-2|TRBD2|NA
TGTGCCAGCAACTTTAGCGGGGGATCCTACGAGCAGTACTTC
CASNFSGGSYEQYF
>TRBJ2-1|TRBV6-1|TRBD2|medium-sized
TGTGCCAGCAGCCTGAACTGGGCTAGCGGGACCCATGAGCAGTTCTTC
CASSLNWASGTHEQFF
>TRBJ2-7|TRBV10-2|TRBD2|NA
TGCGCCAGCAGTGGTATAGCGGGAGTCCCCAACAATGAGCAGTACTTC
CASSGIAGVPNNEQYF
>TRBJ2-1|TRBV24-1|NA|few
TGTGCCACCAGTGATTTGCACGGGAGAACCTACAATGAGCAGTTCTTC
CATSDLHGRTYNEQFF
>TRBJ2-7|TRBV12-3/TRBV12-4|NA|NA
TGTGCCAGCAGCCTGCGAGCGGCAAGCACAGACACGCAGTACTTC
CASSLRAASTDTQYF
>TRBJ2-5|TRBV7-6|TRBD2|medium-sized
TGTGCCAGCAGCGGACTAGCGGTTCAAGAGACCCAGTACTTC
CASSGLAVQETQYF
>TRBJ2-3|TRBV7-2|NA|NA
TGTGCCAGCAGCTCCCCCTCATCTACAGATACGCAGTATTTT
CASSSPSSTDTQYF
>TRBJ2-3|TRBV6-1|NA|NA
TGTGCCAGCAAGGAGTTTAGTGACGGCAAAGATACGCAGTATTTT
CASKEFSDGKDTQYF
>TRBJ2-1|TRBV6-1|TRBD2|NA
TGTGCCAGCAGTGACCTAAACGGTCTAGCGGACAATGAGCAGTTCTTC
CASSDLNGLADNEQFF
>TRBJ2-2|TRBV10-3|NA|NA
TGTGCCATCAGTCCCCAGTGGAACACCGGGGAGCTGTTTTTT
CAISPQWNTGELFF
>TRBJ1-6|TRBV6-5|NA|NA
TGTGCCAGCAGTTACTCCGAAAGGGATCCCTATAATTCACCCCTCCACTTT
CASSYSERDPYNSPLHF
>TRBJ2-1|TRBV10-3|NA|NA
TGTGCCATCAGTGTAGAGGCTATGGGCACCAATACGCAGTACTTT
CAISVEAMGTNTQYF
>TRBJ2-2|TRBV6-1|NA|NA
TGTGCCTCCAAAACCACGGCGGATAACACCGGGGAGCTGTTTTTT
CASKTTADNTGELFF
>TRBJ2-3|TRBV6-1|NA|NA
TGTGCGGGCAGTGGGGGCCGAGGCAAAGAGACGCAGTATTTT
CAGSGGRGKETQYF
>TRBJ2-3|TRBV27|NA|medium-sized
TGTGCCAGCAGTCAGGGTGTCCAGGTGAGCACAGATACGCAGTATTTT
CASSQGVQVSTDTQYF
>TRBJ2-5|TRBV10-2|NA|once
TGCGCCAGCAGCGGTGACTCAGGCGGGGCAGAGACCCAGTACTTC
CASSGDSGGAETQYF
>TRBJ2-1|TRBV7-6|TRBD2|medium-sized
TGTGCCAGCAGCTTGGACTTAGCGGGACACGAGCAGTTCTTC
CASSLDLAGHEQFF